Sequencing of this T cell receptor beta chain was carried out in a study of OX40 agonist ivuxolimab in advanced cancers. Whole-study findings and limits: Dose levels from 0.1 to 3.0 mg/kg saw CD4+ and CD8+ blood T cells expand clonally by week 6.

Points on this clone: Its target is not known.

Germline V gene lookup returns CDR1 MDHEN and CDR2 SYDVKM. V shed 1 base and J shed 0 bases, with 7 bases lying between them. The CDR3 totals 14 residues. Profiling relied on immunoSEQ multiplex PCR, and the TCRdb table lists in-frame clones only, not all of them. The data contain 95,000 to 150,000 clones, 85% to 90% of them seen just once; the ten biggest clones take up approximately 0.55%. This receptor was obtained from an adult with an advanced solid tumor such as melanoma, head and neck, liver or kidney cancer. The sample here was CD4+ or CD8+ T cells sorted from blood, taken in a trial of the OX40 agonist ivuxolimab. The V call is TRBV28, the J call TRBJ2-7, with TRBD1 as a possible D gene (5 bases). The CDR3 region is CASSLLGDSYEQYF. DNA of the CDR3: TGTGCCAGCAGTTTATTAGGGGACTCCTACGAGCAGTACTTC.